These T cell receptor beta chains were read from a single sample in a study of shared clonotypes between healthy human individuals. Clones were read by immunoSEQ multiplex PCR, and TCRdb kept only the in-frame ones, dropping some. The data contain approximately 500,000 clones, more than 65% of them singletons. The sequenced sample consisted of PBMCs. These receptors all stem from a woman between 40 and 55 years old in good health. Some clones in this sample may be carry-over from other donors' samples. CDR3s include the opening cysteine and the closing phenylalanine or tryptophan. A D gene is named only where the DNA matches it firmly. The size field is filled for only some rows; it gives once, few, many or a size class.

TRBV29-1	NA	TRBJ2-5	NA	TGCAGCGTGCCCAGCCCGGGGGGCTGGGAGACCCAGTACTTC	CSVPSPGGWETQYF
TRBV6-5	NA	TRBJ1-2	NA	TGTGCCAGCAGGGGGGGGATCTATGGCTACACCTTC	CASRGGIYGYTF
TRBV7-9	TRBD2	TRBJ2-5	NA	TGTGCCAGCAGCTTAGCCCGGGCTAGCGGGCAAGAGACCCAGTACTTC	CASSLARASGQETQYF
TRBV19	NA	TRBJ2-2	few	TGTGCCAGTACCCCGAACACCGGGGAGCTGTTTTTT	CASTPNTGELFF
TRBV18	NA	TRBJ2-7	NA	TGTGCCAGCTCCCTGGCAGGCCGCACCTACGAGCAGTACTTC	CASSLAGRTYEQYF
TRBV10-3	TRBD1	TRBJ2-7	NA	TGTGCCTCACGACAGGGTGGATCCTACGAGCAGTACTTC	CASRQGGSYEQYF
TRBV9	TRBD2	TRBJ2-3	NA	TGTGCCAGCTCCTCTAAGCGGACTAGCGGGAGTATTAGCACAGATACGCAGTATTTT	CASSSKRTSGSISTDTQYF
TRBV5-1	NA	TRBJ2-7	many	TGCGCCAGCAGCTCCGACTTCTACGAGCAGTACTTC	CASSSDFYEQYF
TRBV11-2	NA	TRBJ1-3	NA	TGTGCCAGCAGTCCCCAGGGAAACACCATATATTTT	CASSPQGNTIYF
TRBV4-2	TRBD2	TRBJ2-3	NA	TGTGCCAGCAGCCAAGGAGGGCTAGCGGTCACAGATACGCAGTATTTT	CASSQGGLAVTDTQYF
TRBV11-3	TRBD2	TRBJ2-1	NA	TGTGCCAGCAGCTTAGGTCTAGCGGGTTACAATGAGCAGTTCTTC	CASSLGLAGYNEQFF
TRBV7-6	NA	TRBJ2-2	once	TGTGCCAGCAGCTTAGGGGGCACTATAAACACCGGGGAGCTGTTTTTT	CASSLGGTINTGELFF
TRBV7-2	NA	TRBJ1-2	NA	TGTGCCAGCAGCCCAACACAGGGATCGGATAGGCATGGCTACACCTTC	CASSPTQGSDRHGYTF
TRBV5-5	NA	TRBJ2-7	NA	TGTGCCAGCAGCCCGTTGCCCCCAGGGTCGAATTACGAGCAGTACTTC	CASSPLPPGSNYEQYF
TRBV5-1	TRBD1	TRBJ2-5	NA	TGCGCCAGCAGCTTGGAGGGAAAGGGACAGGGACGGGAGACCCAGTACTTC	CASSLEGKGQGRETQYF
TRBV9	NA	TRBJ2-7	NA	TGTGCCAGCAGCGTAGGAGGGACACCATACGAGCAGTACTTC	CASSVGGTPYEQYF
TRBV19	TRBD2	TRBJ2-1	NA	TGTGCCAGTAGTCGGGCGCTAGCGGGAGGGCATGAGCAGTTCTTC	CASSRALAGGHEQFF
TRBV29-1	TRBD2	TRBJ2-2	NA	TGCAGCGTTGAAAGTCCGGGAGGAACCGGGGAGCTGTTTTTT	CSVESPGGTGELFF
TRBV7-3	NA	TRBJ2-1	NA	TGTGCCAGCAGCTTAAGTAGCGGACGTTCCAATGAGCAGTTCTTC	CASSLSSGRSNEQFF
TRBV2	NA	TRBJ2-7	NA	TGTGCCAGCAGGCCCCGGACCGAGACCATGTCTTACGAGCAGTACTTC	CASRPRTETMSYEQYF
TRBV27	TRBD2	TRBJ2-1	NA	TGTGCCAGCAGGCTAGCGGGTAGGAACTGGAATGAGCAGTTCTTC	CASRLAGRNWNEQFF
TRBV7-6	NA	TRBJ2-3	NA	TGTGCCAGCAGCCCTACCCCACAACAGGGTATAGTCGCAGATACGCAGTATTTT	CASSPTPQQGIVADTQYF
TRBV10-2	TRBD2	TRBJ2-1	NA	TGCGCCAGTCGGTCTAGCGGCCCGAGCTCCTACAATGAGCAGTTCTTC	CASRSSGPSSYNEQFF
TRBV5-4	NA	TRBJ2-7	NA	TGTGCCAGCAGCTCCCCTTTGGGCGAGCAGTACTTC	CASSSPLGEQYF
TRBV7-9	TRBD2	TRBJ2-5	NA	TGTGCCAGCAGCTTCGGACTAGCGGGAGAAGAGACCCAGTACTTC	CASSFGLAGEETQYF